A single sample is the source of the 12 T cell receptor beta chains below, sequenced in a study of response to subunit inactivated influenza vaccine. TCRdb analysed the RT-PCR reads with MiXCR anew, one entry per CDR3 protein. The sample yields under 750,000 distinct CDR3 sequences, over 9.5% seen once. The sequencing here drew on PBMCs from blood, taken on the day of vaccination. The receptors shown here come from a man between 50 and 59 years old who received an inactivated influenza vaccine.

The CDR3 sequence: CATVPSSYNSPLHF. For the CDR3, the DNA is TGTGCCACCGTCCCCAGCTCCTATAATTCACCCCTCCACTTT. J is TRBJ1-6 and V is TRBV6-1; D ambiguous. Germline CDR1 MNHNS, CDR2 SASEGT. The CDR3 runs 14 residues. V lost 10 bases and J lost 0, with 10 bases in between.

The chain links TRBV12-3 or TRBV12-4 to TRBJ2-1; 10 bases fit TRBD2. J was trimmed by 6 bases and V by 7 bases; bases with no gene match: 3. This CDR3 has 13 amino acids. The CDR3 DNA sequence: TGTGCCAGCAATCCTAGCGGGAGCAATGAGCAGTTCTTC. This codes for CASNPSGSNEQFF.

The rearrangement uses TRBV6-5 and TRBJ1-5; D gene ambiguous. CDR1 and CDR2 from the germline V gene are MNHEY and SVGAGI. The CDR3 is 14 residues long. V lost 2 bases to trimming and J lost 4 bases, with 9 bases between them. Written as DNA, the CDR3 is TGTGCCAGCAGTTACGATGGCAGAAATCAGCCCCAGCATTTT. This gives the protein CASSYDGRNQPQHF.

This clonotype has just a few counts. The chain uses TRBV5-1 and TRBJ2-2; D is perhaps TRBD2 (5 bases). Germline values: CDR1 SGHRS, CDR2 YFSETQ. V was shortened by 4 bases and J by 0 bases, with 13 bases between the two germline ends. The CDR3 is 16 residues long. The CDR3 sequence: CASSRGGNANTGELFF. The CDR3 nucleotides read TGCGCCAGCAGCAGAGGAGGCAATGCGAACACCGGGGAGCTGTTTTTT.

This clonotype has a count of ten or more. V is TRBV12-3 or TRBV12-4 and J is TRBJ1-1; no definite D call. V lost 7 bases and J 1 base, leaving 13 bases between the germline ends. The CDR3 is 14 residues long. The CDR3 sequence: CASTPLGGNTEAFF. CDR3 DNA sequence: TGTGCCAGCACCCCTTTGGGAGGGAACACTGAAGCTTTCTTT.

The chain links TRBV12-3 or TRBV12-4 to TRBJ2-7, with D unresolved. V was cut by 3 bases and J by 0 bases, with 9 bases left in between. The CDR3 is 14 amino acids. Here the CDR3 reads CASSFTVSSYEQYF. For the CDR3, the DNA is TGTGCCAGCAGTTTTACTGTTAGCTCCTACGAGCAGTACTTC.

The chain carries TRBV20-1 and TRBJ2-1; TRBD1 aligns across 7 bases. This CDR3 comprises 14 residues. Germline trimming cut 6 bases from V and 0 bases from J; bases unmatched to any gene: 5. Germline CDR1 reads DFQATT; CDR2 reads SNEGSKA (reference sequence). CDR3 loop: CSASPGGSYNEQFF. The CDR3 DNA is TGCAGTGCCAGCCCAGGGGGCTCCTACAATGAGCAGTTCTTC.

This clonotype was detected ten times or more. The V gene is TRBV7-8, the J gene TRBJ2-5; D unclear. Germline V CDR1 and CDR2: SGHVS, FQNEAQ. CDR3 length equals 14 residues. Trimming shortened V by 6 bases and J by 0 bases, and 11 bases separated the two germline ends. The CDR3 loop is CASRAERYQETQYF. The CDR3 DNA follows: TGTGCCAGCAGGGCAGAACGATACCAAGAGACCCAGTACTTC.

V is TRBV7-2 and J is TRBJ2-6; D is ambiguous. Trimming pared 1 base from V and 2 bases from J, leaving 6 bases between. The germline gives CDR1 SGHTA, CDR2 FQGNSA. CDR3 size: 15 residues. CDR3 region: CASSLGLAGANVLTF. In DNA form, the CDR3 reads TGTGCCAGCAGCTTAGGACTGGCTGGGGCCAACGTCCTGACTTTC.

The table lists this clonotype with a few counts. V and J are TRBV3-1 and TRBJ2-1; D not certain. The CDR3 covers 13 residues. Germline CDR1 is LGHDT and CDR2 is YNNKEL (reference sequence). V was clipped by 0 bases and J by 10 bases, with 10 bases between them. The CDR3 loop reads CASSQEYPSEQFF. CDR3 nucleotides: TGTGCCAGCAGCCAAGAATATCCTTCCGAGCAGTTCTTC.

This chain joins TRBV25-1 and TRBJ2-2, with D hard to call. Germline CDR1 MGHDK, CDR2 SYGVNS. V shed 6 bases and J shed 4 bases, with 9 bases lying between them. This CDR3 is 13 amino acids long. The CDR3 spells CASSPFSTGELFF. In nucleotides, the CDR3 is TGTGCCAGCAGCCCCTTCTCCACCGGGGAGCTGTTTTTT. The whole variable domain, remainder taken from reference TRBV25-1 and TRBJ2-2, is EADIYQTPRYLVIGTGKKITLECSQTMGHDKMYWYQQDPGMELHLIHYSYGVNSTEKGDLSSESTVSRIRTEHFPLTLESARPSHTSQYLCASSPFSTGELFFGEGSRLTVL.

In its sample, this clonotype was seen a few times. The V and J genes are TRBV10-3 and TRBJ2-1; maybe TRBD2 (6 bases). The V gene lost 5 bases and the J gene lost 6 bases, with 14 bases spanning the gap. Germline V gene data show CDR1 as ENHRY and CDR2 as SYGVKD. CDR3 size: 14 residues. The CDR3 sequence: CAISNGTRFNEQFF. The CDR3 DNA sequence: TGTGCCATCAGTAACGGGACTCGATTCAATGAGCAGTTCTTC.